This paragraph covers one TCR beta chain sequence. Sequenced by immunoSEQ multiplex PCR; TCRdb stores in-frame clones only, minus some. Altogether a few million clones are present, approximately 93% being singletons, with the ten largest covering about 0.37%. The sample originates from a study of shared clonotypes between healthy human individuals. Trimming took 5 bases from V and 3 from J; bases not matched to a gene: 8. The CDR3 is 15 residues long. Germline CDR1 SGHAT, CDR2 FQNNGV. Sequenced sample: naive CD4+ T cells from PBMCs. Specified subset: CD45RA+ positively selected. The chain has TRBV11-2 and TRBJ2-7; 9 bases align to TRBD1. The sequence was collected from a man younger than 35 in good health. Some clones in this sample may be carry-over from other donors' samples. CDR3 amino acids: CASSHHGTGNYEQYF. The DNA of the CDR3 is TGTGCCAGCAGCCACCACGGGACAGGGAACTACGAGCAGTACTTC.